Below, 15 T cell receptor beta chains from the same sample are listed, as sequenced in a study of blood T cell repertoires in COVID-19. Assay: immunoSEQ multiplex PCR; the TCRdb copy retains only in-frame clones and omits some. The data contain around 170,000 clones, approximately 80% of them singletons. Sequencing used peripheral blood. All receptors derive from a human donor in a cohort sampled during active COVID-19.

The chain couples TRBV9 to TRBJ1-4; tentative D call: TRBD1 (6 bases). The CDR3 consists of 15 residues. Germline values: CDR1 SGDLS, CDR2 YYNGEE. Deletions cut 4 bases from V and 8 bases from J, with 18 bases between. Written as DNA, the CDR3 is TGTGCCAGCAGCTCCCAGCCCGCAGGGGCCGAAAAACTGTTTTTT. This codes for CASSSQPAGAEKLFF.

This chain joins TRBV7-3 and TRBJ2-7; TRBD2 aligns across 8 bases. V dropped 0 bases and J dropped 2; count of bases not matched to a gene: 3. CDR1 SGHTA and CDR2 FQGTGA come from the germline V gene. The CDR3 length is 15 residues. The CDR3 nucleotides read TGTGCCAGCAGCTTAACCTACGGGGGGGCCTACGAGCAGTACTTC. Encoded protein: CASSLTYGGAYEQYF.

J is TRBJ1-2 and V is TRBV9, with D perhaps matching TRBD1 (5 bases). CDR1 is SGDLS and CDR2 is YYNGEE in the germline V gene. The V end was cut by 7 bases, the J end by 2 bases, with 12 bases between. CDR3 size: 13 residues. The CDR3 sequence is CASHRLGNYGYTF. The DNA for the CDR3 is TGTGCCAGCCACAGGTTGGGAAACTATGGCTACACCTTC.

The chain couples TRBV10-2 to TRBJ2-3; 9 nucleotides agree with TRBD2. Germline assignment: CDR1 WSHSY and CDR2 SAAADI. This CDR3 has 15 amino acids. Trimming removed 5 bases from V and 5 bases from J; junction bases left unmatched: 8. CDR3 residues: CASSSASGAKDTQYF. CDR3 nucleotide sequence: TGCGCCAGCAGTAGCGCTAGCGGGGCGAAAGATACGCAGTATTTT.

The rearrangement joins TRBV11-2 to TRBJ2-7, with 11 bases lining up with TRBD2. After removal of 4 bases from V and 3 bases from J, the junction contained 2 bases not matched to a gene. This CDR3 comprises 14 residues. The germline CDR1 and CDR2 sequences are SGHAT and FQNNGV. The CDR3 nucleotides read TGTGCCAGCAGCTACGGGACTAGCGGCTACGAGCAGTACTTC. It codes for CASSYGTSGYEQYF.

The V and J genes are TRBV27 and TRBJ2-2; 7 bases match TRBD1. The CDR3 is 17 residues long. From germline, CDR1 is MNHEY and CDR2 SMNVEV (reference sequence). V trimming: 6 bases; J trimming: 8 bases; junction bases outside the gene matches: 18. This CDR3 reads CASSPFDREVLTGELFF. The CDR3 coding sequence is TGTGCCAGCAGCCCATTCGACAGGGAAGTTCTAACAGGGGAGCTGTTTTTT.

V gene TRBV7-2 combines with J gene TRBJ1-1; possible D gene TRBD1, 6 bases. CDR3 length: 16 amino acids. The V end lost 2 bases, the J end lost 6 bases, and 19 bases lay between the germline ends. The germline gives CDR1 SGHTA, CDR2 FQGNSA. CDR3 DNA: TGTGCCAGCAGCTTAATATGGGGGCTGGGGAGGGCTGAAGCTTTCTTT. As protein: CASSLIWGLGRAEAFF.

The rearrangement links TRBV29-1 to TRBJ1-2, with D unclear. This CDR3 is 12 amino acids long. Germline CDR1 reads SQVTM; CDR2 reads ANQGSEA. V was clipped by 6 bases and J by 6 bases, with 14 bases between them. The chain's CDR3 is CSVETPPDGYTF. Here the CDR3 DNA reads TGCAGCGTCGAGACACCGCCCGATGGCTACACCTTC.

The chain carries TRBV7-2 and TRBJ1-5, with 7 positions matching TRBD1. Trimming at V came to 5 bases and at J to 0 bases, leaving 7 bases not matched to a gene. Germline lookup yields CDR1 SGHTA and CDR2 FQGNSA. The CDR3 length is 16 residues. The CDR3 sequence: CASSPSTGLSNQPQHF. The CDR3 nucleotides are TGTGCCAGCAGCCCGTCGACAGGGCTTAGCAATCAGCCCCAGCATTTT.

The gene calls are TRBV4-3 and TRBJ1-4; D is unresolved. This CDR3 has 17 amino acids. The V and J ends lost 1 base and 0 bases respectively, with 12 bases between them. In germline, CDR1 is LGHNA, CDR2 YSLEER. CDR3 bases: TGCGCCAGCAGCCAAGCACCCGGGAGATCAACTAATGAAAAACTGTTTTTT. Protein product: CASSQAPGRSTNEKLFF.

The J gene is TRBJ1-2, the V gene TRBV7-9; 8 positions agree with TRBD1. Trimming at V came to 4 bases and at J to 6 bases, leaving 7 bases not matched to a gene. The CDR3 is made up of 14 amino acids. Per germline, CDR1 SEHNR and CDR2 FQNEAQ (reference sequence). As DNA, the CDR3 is TGTGCCAGCAGCTCGACAGGGGATGGCGATGGCTACACCTTC. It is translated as CASSSTGDGDGYTF.

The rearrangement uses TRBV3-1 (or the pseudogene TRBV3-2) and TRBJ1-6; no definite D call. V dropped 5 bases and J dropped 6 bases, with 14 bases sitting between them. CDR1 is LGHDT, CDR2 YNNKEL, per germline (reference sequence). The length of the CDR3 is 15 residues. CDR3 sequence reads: CASSEGGSPNSPLHF. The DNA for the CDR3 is TGTGCCAGCAGCGAAGGAGGCAGCCCTAATTCACCCCTCCACTTT.

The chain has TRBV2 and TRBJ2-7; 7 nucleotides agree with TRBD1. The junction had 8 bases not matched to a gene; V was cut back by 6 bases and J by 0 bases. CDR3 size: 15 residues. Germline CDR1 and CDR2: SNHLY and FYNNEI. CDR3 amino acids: CASRNTGTASYEQYF. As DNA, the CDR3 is TGTGCCAGCAGAAACACCGGGACAGCCTCCTACGAGCAGTACTTC. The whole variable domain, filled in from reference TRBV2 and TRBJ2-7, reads EPEVTQTPSHQVTQMGQEVILRCVPISNHLYFYWYRQILGQKVEFLVSFYNNEISEKSEIFDDQFSVERPDGSNFTLKIRSTKLEDSAMYFCASRNTGTASYEQYFGPGTRLTVT.

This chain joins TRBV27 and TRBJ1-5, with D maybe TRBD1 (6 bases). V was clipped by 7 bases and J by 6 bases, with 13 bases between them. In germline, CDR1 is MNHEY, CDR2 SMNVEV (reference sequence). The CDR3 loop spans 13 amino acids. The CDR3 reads CASTTGLGQPQHF. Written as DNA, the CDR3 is TGTGCCAGCACAACAGGGTTGGGTCAGCCCCAGCATTTT.

The CDR3 loop is CASSPQTGLAGVKQYF. As DNA, the CDR3 is TGTGCCAGTAGTCCTCAAACCGGGCTAGCGGGAGTTAAGCAGTACTTC. V is TRBV19 and J is TRBJ2-7; TRBD2 agrees at 10 bases. V lost 5 bases and J lost 8; bases outside the gene matches: 15. Germline values: CDR1 LNHDA, CDR2 SQIVND (reference sequence). This CDR3 region has 16 residues.